This T cell receptor (beta chain) was captured by sequencing in a study of T cell changes during pregnancy in multiple sclerosis (dated by TCRdb to about 2019). A note on the overall study: In women with multiple sclerosis, the researchers looked at how the T cell repertoire shifted as pregnancy progressed.

Library method: the immunoSEQ multiplex PCR assay. TCRdb holds this immuneACCESS table with in-frame rearrangements only. Some clones are missing; in checked studies, unresolved V genes explain under half, and the rest has no known cause. The table for this sample lists about 37,000 clones; 90% to 95% of them were counted only once. The ten largest make up roughly 0.45% of the sample. As for this clone: What antigen it recognizes has not been identified. Base qualities are not provided; no much larger clone lies one nucleotide away.

This TCR derives from a female donor in good health, enrolled as a control in a pregnancy study. Sequenced here: CD4+ T cells from peripheral blood mononuclear cells, sampled in the third trimester of pregnancy.

The CDR3 protein is CASSLYSGGEYNEQFF. The DNA reads as follows: TGTGCCAGCAGCTTATACAGCGGGGGGGAATACAATGAGCAGTTCTTC. The V and J genes are TRBV11-1 and TRBJ2-1; 10 nucleotides in the junction match TRBD2. CDR1 and CDR2 were assigned from the germline V gene (reference sequence) as SGHAT and FQDESV. The CDR3 covers 16 residues, taking in both the cysteine and the phenylalanine. Only the CDR3 region is kept as DNA, spanning 48 bases read in frame from base 1. V ends up 2 bases short and J 4 bases short, with an unmatched junction base count of 5.